This T cell receptor (beta chain) was sequenced in a study of blood T cell repertoires in COVID-19. The wider study: The United States, Italy and Spain provided the acute and convalescent COVID-19 samples. The cDNA or gDNA used as material had been derived from T cells, B-cell-depleted T cells, or PBMCs.

Comment on this clone: Other DNA sequences of this sample code for an identical CDR3.

Authors' analysis steps: Using reference gene primer amplification, nucleated cell counts were estimated. Only in-frame clones appear in the TCRdb table, and some are missing; sequencing was by immunoSEQ multiplex PCR. V and J calls and clone size follow that table, whereas D and trimming were derived from the DNA. The table shows roughly 77,000 clones, with 80% occurring only once. This CDR3 spans 12 amino acids. V was cut by 4 bases and J by 2 bases, with 5 bases left in between. The origin of this receptor is a woman in her 70s with acute or convalescent COVID-19. The source material was peripheral blood. The chain uses TRBV12-3 or TRBV12-4 and TRBJ1-2; D not certain. The CDR3 DNA reads TGTGCCAGCAGTTCGGGGAACTATGGCTACACCTTC. It yields the protein CASSSGNYGYTF.